The rows below give T cell receptor beta chains drawn from one sample of a study of blood T cells in healthy people across ages. MiXCR, run by TCRdb on the 5' RACE reads, gives a single entry per CDR3 protein. The sample carries 600,000 to 800,000 distinct CDR3 sequences, under 65% recorded once. The sample was blood. All receptors derive from a woman over 75 in good health. Each CDR3 is given with its conserved first and last residue. Fields, in order: clone size, V gene, D gene, J gene, CDR3 protein, CDR3 DNA. A D gene is named only where the DNA matches it firmly. Not every row has a clone size; where given, it reads once, few, many or a size class.

size: .; V: TRBV4-2; D: .; J: TRBJ2-7; CDR3: CASSDQGGLQDEQYF; DNA: TGTGCCAGCAGTGATCAGGGGGGGCTTCAAGACGAGCAGTACTTC
size: .; V: TRBV5-1; D: .; J: TRBJ1-1; CDR3: CASSLGTVAPGVTEAFF; DNA: TGCGCCAGCAGCTTGGGTACGGTGGCGCCTGGGGTGACTGAAGCTTTCTTT
size: .; V: TRBV5-1; D: .; J: TRBJ2-2; CDR3: CASSPTGTTNTGELFF; DNA: TGCGCCAGCAGCCCAACCGGGACAACGAACACCGGGGAGCTGTTTTTT
size: .; V: TRBV5-1; D: .; J: TRBJ2-2; CDR3: CASNQGTNTGELFF; DNA: TGCGCCAGCAATCAGGGGACGAACACCGGGGAGCTGTTTTTT
size: .; V: TRBV27; D: .; J: TRBJ2-4; CDR3: CASSTGLTEYF; DNA: TGTGCCAGCAGTACAGGACTAACTGAGTACTTC
size: many; V: TRBV5-1; D: .; J: TRBJ2-3; CDR3: CASSLVAATDTQYF; DNA: TGCGCCAGCAGCTTGGTAGCGGCCACAGATACGCAGTATTTT
size: many; V: TRBV20-1; D: .; J: TRBJ1-5; CDR3: CSASGAAYSNQPQHF; DNA: TGCAGTGCTAGTGGGGCAGCCTATAGCAATCAGCCCCAGCATTTT
size: .; V: TRBV25-1; D: TRBD1; J: TRBJ2-5; CDR3: CASSEDRAIQGTQYF; DNA: TGTGCCAGCAGTGAAGACAGGGCAATCCAAGGGACCCAGTACTTC
size: .; V: TRBV12-3/TRBV12-4; D: .; J: TRBJ2-3; CDR3: CASLTSGTDTQYF; DNA: TGTGCCAGCCTTACCAGCGGGACAGATACGCAGTATTTT
size: many; V: TRBV3-1; D: TRBD1; J: TRBJ1-2; CDR3: CASSQDRQDRGKNYGYTF; DNA: TGTGCCAGCAGCCAAGATAGACAGGACAGGGGGAAAAACTATGGCTACACCTTC
size: few; V: TRBV6-5; D: .; J: TRBJ2-7; CDR3: CASSSGTEYEQYF; DNA: TGTGCCAGCAGTAGCGGGACAGAGTACGAGCAGTACTTC
size: many; V: TRBV20-1; D: .; J: TRBJ2-1; CDR3: CSASRNEQFF; DNA: TGCAGTGCTAGTAGGAATGAGCAGTTCTTC
size: .; V: TRBV5-1; D: .; J: TRBJ1-4; CDR3: CASGNTGGEKLFF; DNA: TGCGCCAGCGGCAACACAGGAGGTGAAAAACTGTTTTTT
size: many; V: TRBV18; D: .; J: TRBJ2-1; CDR3: CASSPNNRNEQFF; DNA: TGTGCCAGCTCACCGAACAACAGGAATGAGCAGTTCTTC
size: .; V: TRBV20-1; D: TRBD1; J: TRBJ1-5; CDR3: CSAFVGQGSNQPQHF; DNA: TGCAGTGCTTTTGTCGGACAGGGAAGCAATCAGCCCCAGCATTTT
size: once; V: TRBV30; D: .; J: TRBJ2-3; CDR3: CAWTGQTTDTQYF; DNA: TGTGCCTGGACCGGACAGACCACAGATACGCAGTATTTT
size: few; V: TRBV7-2; D: .; J: TRBJ1-1; CDR3: CASSLYGLMNTEAFF; DNA: TGTGCCAGCAGCTTATATGGACTTATGAACACTGAAGCTTTCTTT
size: .; V: TRBV7-3; D: .; J: TRBJ1-1; CDR3: CASRSPGTPAFF; DNA: TGTGCCAGCAGATCGCCCGGGACCCCAGCTTTCTTT
size: .; V: TRBV20-1; D: TRBD2; J: TRBJ2-4; CDR3: CSARGGISGGLAKNIQYF; DNA: TGCAGTGCTAGAGGCGGGATTAGCGGGGGATTAGCCAAAAACATTCAGTACTTC
size: .; V: TRBV12-3/TRBV12-4; D: .; J: TRBJ1-6; CDR3: CASSSQGNNSPLHF; DNA: TGTGCCAGCAGTTCCCAGGGGAATAATTCACCCCTCCACTTT